The 14 T cell receptor beta chains below were found in one sample sequenced in a study of blood T cell repertoires in COVID-19. The assay was immunoSEQ multiplex PCR, and TCRdb's table has in-frame clones only and misses some. The sample has about half a million clones; around 85% are singletons. Sample: PBMCs or T cells enriched from blood (not recorded which). These receptors were collected from a woman aged 55-70 years who had recovered from COVID-19.

The chain couples TRBV5-1 to TRBJ1-4; 7 bases fit TRBD1. The CDR3 runs 15 residues. CDR1 is SGHRS, CDR2 YFSETQ, per germline. Trimming cost V 4 bases and J 3 bases; bases outside gene matches: 6. The CDR3 DNA is TGCGCCAGCAGCCTCGGGCAGGGGGCTAATGAAAAACTGTTTTTT. Its protein is CASSLGQGANEKLFF.

The chain couples TRBV7-8 to TRBJ2-7; 8 nucleotides line up with TRBD1. V lost 1 base to trimming and J lost 10 bases; unmatched junction nucleotides: 6. Germline CDR1 reads SGHVS; CDR2 reads FQNEAQ. This CDR3 is 13 amino acids long. In DNA form, the CDR3 reads TGTGCCAGCAGCTTAGGACAGGACAGGGTCCAGTACGTC. Protein product: CASSLGQDRVQYV.

The rearrangement links TRBV7-2 to TRBJ2-7; 7 bases are a match to TRBD1. The CDR3 is 13 amino acids. Trimming at V came to 2 bases and at J to 3 bases, leaving 1 base not matched to a gene. Germline V gives CDR1 SGHTA, CDR2 FQGNSA. The CDR3 reads CASSLNRGYEQYV. CDR3 sequence (DNA): TGTGCCAGCAGCTTAAACAGGGGCTACGAGCAGTACGTC.

The chain couples TRBV3-1 (or the pseudogene TRBV3-2) to TRBJ2-2; D uncertain. The V and J ends lost 1 base and 5 bases respectively, with 11 bases between them. The germline V gene has CDR1 LGHDT and CDR2 YNNKEL (reference sequence). CDR3 length equals 15 residues. The CDR3 DNA reads TGTGCCAGCAGCCAAGTCCTGACACCGACCGGGGAGCTGTTTTTT. This encodes CASSQVLTPTGELFF.

This chain uses TRBV3-1 (or the pseudogene TRBV3-2) with TRBJ2-3, with a tentative D call TRBD2 (6 bases). This CDR3 spans 15 amino acids. V lost 3 bases and J lost 10, with 20 bases in between. CDR1 is LGHDT, CDR2 YNNKEL, per germline (reference sequence). Here the CDR3 reads CASSQTPGLHSAQYF. CDR3 coding DNA: TGTGCCAGCAGCCAGACCCCGGGACTCCATTCAGCGCAGTATTTT.

This clone was recorded once. The chain links TRBV9 to TRBJ2-1; 11 bases line up with TRBD2. The CDR3 sequence is 16 residues long. Germline CDR1 and CDR2: SGDLS and YYNGEE. V lost 3 bases and J lost 7; bases outside the gene matches: 9. In nucleotides, the CDR3 is TGTGCCAGCAGCGGAGGGACTAGCGGCGTGGGGAATGAGCAGTTCTTC. Protein product: CASSGGTSGVGNEQFF.

The chain links TRBV9 to TRBJ2-1; D gene uncertain. This CDR3 spans 15 amino acids. V was cut by 0 bases and J by 10 bases, with 17 bases left in between. Germline V gene data show CDR1 as SGDLS and CDR2 as YYNGEE. CDR3 nucleotides: TGTGCCAGCAGCGTAGGCGGAATCCCCAATACAGAGCAGTTCTTC. Translated: CASSVGGIPNTEQFF.

The rearrangement links TRBV11-2 to TRBJ1-5; D uncertain. The CDR3 is made up of 15 amino acids. Germline-derived CDR1 and CDR2 are SGHAT and FQNNGV. V was pared by 1 base and J by 0 bases, with 7 bases between. The CDR3 sequence: CASSLAGPSNQPQHF. The CDR3 DNA follows: TGTGCCAGCAGCTTAGCAGGCCCTAGCAATCAGCCCCAGCATTTT.

The CDR3 DNA follows: TGTGCCAGCAGTTACGGAGGGACCAGTCAGCCCCAGCATTTT. It codes for CASSYGGTSQPQHF. The chain has TRBV6-5 and TRBJ1-5; tentative D call: TRBD1 (5 bases). The CDR3 consists of 14 residues. V was pared by 2 bases and J by 6 bases, with 11 bases between. Per germline, CDR1 MNHEY and CDR2 SVGAGI.

The rearrangement uses TRBV5-1 and TRBJ2-2; 9 bases match TRBD2. V trimming: 4 bases; J trimming: 4 bases; junction bases outside the gene matches: 8. Germline values: CDR1 SGHRS, CDR2 YFSETQ. This CDR3 has 16 amino acids. CDR3 DNA sequence: TGCGCCAGCAGCGCAATAGCGGGGGATATCACCGGGGAGCTGTTTTTT. Translating it yields CASSAIAGDITGELFF.

The V call is TRBV6-2 or TRBV6-3, the J call TRBJ2-4, with 7 bases identical to TRBD1. The germline V gene has CDR1 MNHEY and CDR2 SVGEGT. After removal of 2 bases from V and 3 bases from J, the junction contained 4 bases not matched to a gene. The CDR3 contains 15 residues. For the CDR3, the DNA is TGTGCCAGCAGTTACCAGGGGGTTGTCAAAAACATTCAGTACTTC. Translated: CASSYQGVVKNIQYF.

The V call is TRBV13, the J call TRBJ1-4; TRBD1 agrees at 10 bases. With 5 bases clipped from V and 5 bases from J, the junction kept 14 bases outside the gene matches. The germline V gene encodes CDR1 PRHDT and CDR2 FYEKMQ (reference sequence). The CDR3 spans 18 residues. The CDR3 nucleotides are TGTGCCAGCAGCAAATATCGTGTCCGGACAGGGGGAAATGAAAAACTGTTTTTT. Translated: CASSKYRVRTGGNEKLFF. The variable domain in full, completed from reference TRBV13 and TRBJ1-4, reads AAGVIQSPRHLIKEKRETATLKCYPIPRHDTVYWYQQGPGQDPQFLISFYEKMQSDKGSIPDRFSAQQFSDYHSELNMSSLELGDSALYFCASSKYRVRTGGNEKLFFGSGTQLSVL.

This clone was counted a single time. The CDR3, as DNA: TGCGCCAGCAGCGGGACAGGGGTTAACACCGGGGAGCTGTTTTTT. Protein: CASSGTGVNTGELFF. The gene calls are TRBV5-1 and TRBJ2-2; TRBD1 aligns across 10 bases. CDR3 length equals 15 residues. Germline lookup yields CDR1 SGHRS and CDR2 YFSETQ. The J segment lost 2 bases and the V segment lost 4 bases, leaving 2 bases of the junction unmatched.

V and J are TRBV2 and TRBJ2-2, with 8 positions matching TRBD1. The CDR3 contains 14 residues. Germline-derived CDR1 and CDR2 are SNHLY and FYNNEI. V lost 6 bases to trimming and J lost 4 bases; unmatched junction nucleotides: 4. In DNA form, the CDR3 reads TGTGCCAGCAGAGACAGGGGAGTCACCGGGGAGCTGTTTTTT. Encoded protein: CASRDRGVTGELFF.